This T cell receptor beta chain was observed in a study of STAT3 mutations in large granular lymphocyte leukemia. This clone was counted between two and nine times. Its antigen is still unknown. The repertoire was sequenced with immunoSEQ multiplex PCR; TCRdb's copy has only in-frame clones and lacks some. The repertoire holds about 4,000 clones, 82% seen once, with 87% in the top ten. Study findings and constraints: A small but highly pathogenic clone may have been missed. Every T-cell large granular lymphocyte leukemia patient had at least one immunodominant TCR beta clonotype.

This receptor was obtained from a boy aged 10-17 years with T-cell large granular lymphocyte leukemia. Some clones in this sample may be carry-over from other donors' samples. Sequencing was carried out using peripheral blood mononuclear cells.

CDR3 protein: CASGLSQGSPLHF. CDR3 nucleotide sequence: TGTGCTAGTGGTTTGAGCCAAGGTTCACCCCTCCACTTT. The rearrangement uses TRBV12-5 and TRBJ1-6; D remains ambiguous. The CDR3 loop spans 13 amino acids. Trimming removed 2 bases at V and 9 bases at J, with 8 bases between. Looked up from germline, CDR1 is LGHNT and CDR2 is FRNRAP.